This TCR beta chain was retrieved from a study of T cells in Graves' hyperthyroidism and ophthalmopathy. Amplification of TCR beta CDR3 regions used RNA as the template. The HTBI primer set drove a first-round RT-PCR of the TCR CDR3. One entry per CDR3 protein results from TCRdb running MiXCR on the multiplex PCR reads. This sample has about 300,000 distinct CDR3 sequences, with roughly 19% found just once. The CDR3 totals 14 residues. The V gene lost 6 bases and the J gene lost 4 bases, with 19 bases spanning the gap. Germline assignment: CDR1 DFQATT and CDR2 SNEGSKA (reference sequence). The table lists this clonotype with many counts. Its antigen is undetermined. Ophthalmopathy cases scored 3 or more on the Clinical Activity Score and 4 or more on NOSPECS grade, with duration below 3 months. Thyroid ultrasound and orbital computed tomography, with clinical symptoms and serum thyroxine and TRAb, informed diagnoses.

Study results and limitations: Stable hyperthyroidism was told apart from ophthalmopathy by a model built on 13 V-J features. Expanded thyroid clonotypes (above 0.001) were mostly also found in blood.

The sample comprised blood. This TCR was sampled from a man aged 50-60 years with Graves' ophthalmopathy. The chain joins TRBV20-1 to TRBJ2-7, with D possibly matching TRBD2 (6 bases). This CDR3 reads CSAGGGAGAYEQYF. CDR3 DNA sequence: TGCAGTGCAGGAGGAGGGGCGGGTGCATACGAGCAGTACTTC.